This TCR beta chain was sequenced for a study of shared clonotypes between healthy human individuals. Regarding the study as a whole: Against clonotypes common to all four donors, non-shared ones had lower generation probabilities. Generally, estimated richness proved larger in naive subsets than it did in memory subsets. For sorted subsets, rarefaction showed incomplete sequencing despite large depth.

The CDR3 runs to 16 residues. In germline, CDR1 is SGHAT, CDR2 FQNNGV. V was clipped by 0 bases and J by 0 bases, with 9 bases between them. Every subset had its genomic DNA shared out evenly among several immunoSEQ plates. Produced via immunoSEQ multiplex PCR; TCRdb's table is partial and in-frame only. The sample contains a few million clones, around 90% of which appear only once. As regards this clone: Its antigen is as yet unknown.

The sequenced material came from naive CD4+ T cells from PBMCs. Subset specified: CD45RA+ positively selected. The chain employs TRBV11-2 and TRBJ1-3; D is unresolved. The clonotype comes from a man aged 18 to 35 in good health. Some clones in this sample may be carry-over from other donors' samples. In nucleotides, the CDR3 is TGTGCCAGCAGCTTAGATCCAGAGAGCTCTGGAAACACCATATATTTT. Translating gives CASSLDPESSGNTIYF. The variable domain in full, with the rest retrieved from reference TRBV11-2 and TRBJ1-3, is EAGVAQSPRYKIIEKRQSVAFWCNPISGHATLYWYQQILGQGPKLLIQFQNNGVVDDSQLPKDRFSAERLKGVDSTLKIQPAKLEDSAVYLCASSLDPESSGNTIYFGEGSWLTVV.